The 24 T cell receptor beta chains below come from one sample, sequenced in a study of beta chain features in type 1 diabetes. General study points: Moderate but significant shortening of TCRB CDR3s was recorded in all four CD4+ subsets from Type 1 diabetes patients.

For these receptors, no antigen is known. Reverse transcription of all isolated RNA meant that expressed TCRB transcripts were sequenced. Using immunoSEQ multiplex PCR, the repertoire was profiled, and TCRdb retains in-frame clones only, with some absent. The sample records 150,000 to 200,000 clones, 6.5% to 10% being singletons. Source material: central memory CD4+ T cells from blood. These receptors were obtained from a woman between 18 and 30 years old with type 1 diabetes.

This clone was seen only a few times. The chain combines TRBV29-1 with TRBJ2-1; D might be TRBD2 (6 bases). This CDR3 spans 13 amino acids. V was pared by 1 base and J by 9 bases, with 13 bases between. Germline V CDR1 and CDR2: SQVTM, ANQGSEA. The CDR3 sequence: CSVEGTIRSEQFF. For the CDR3, the DNA is TGCAGCGTTGAAGGGACTATAAGGAGTGAGCAGTTCTTC.

The V gene is TRBV9, the J gene TRBJ2-1; tentative D call: TRBD1 (6 bases). The CDR3 is made up of 17 amino acids. Germline V gene lookup returns CDR1 SGDLS and CDR2 YYNGEE. The V gene lost 3 bases and the J gene lost 2 bases, with 18 bases spanning the gap. CDR3 DNA: TGTGCCAGCAGCGCCTCGTCCACAGGGAAGGCCTACAATGAGCAGTTCTTC. Its translation: CASSASSTGKAYNEQFF.

V and J are TRBV6-5 and TRBJ2-7; possible D gene TRBD1, 6 bases. This CDR3 has 13 residues. Looked up from germline, CDR1 is MNHEY and CDR2 is SVGAGI. V was pared by 5 bases and J by 2 bases, with 10 bases between. CDR3 residues: CASSHGTPYEQYF. The CDR3 DNA sequence: TGTGCCAGCAGTCACGGGACACCCTACGAGCAGTACTTC.

This clone came up a few times. The chain joins TRBV7-2 to TRBJ1-2; D unresolved. Trimming cost V 3 bases and J 0 bases, with 11 bases left between them. This CDR3 comprises 15 residues. Looked up from germline, CDR1 is SGHTA and CDR2 is FQGNSA. The CDR3 region is CASSFGNSANYGYTF. CDR3 nucleotides: TGTGCCAGCAGCTTTGGTAACAGTGCTAACTATGGCTACACCTTC. Based on the CDR3 plus reference TRBV7-2 and TRBJ1-2, the full variable domain is GAGVSQSPSNKVTEKGKDVELRCDPISGHTALYWYRQSLGQGLEFLIYFQGNSAPDKSGLPSDRFSAERTGGSVSTLTIQRTQQEDSAVYLCASSFGNSANYGYTFGSGTRLTVV.

Points on this clone: This CDR3 fails to terminate in the conserved phenylalanine or tryptophan, so it likely reflects a read error. Because the CDR3's place on the DNA is in doubt, the DNA is left out and the CDR3 is given as listed by TCRdb. The V call is TRBV29-1, the J call TRBJ1-6; the table assigns TRBD1, which was not confirmed against the DNA. The germline gives CDR1 SQVTM, CDR2 ANQGSEA. The CDR3 spans 10 residues, counting both ends. The CDR3 reads CSVERGRSSL.

The chain joins TRBV29-1 to TRBJ2-3; unclear D gene. This CDR3 is 12 amino acids long. The V end was cut by 5 bases, the J end by 3 bases, with 9 bases between. Germline lookup yields CDR1 SQVTM and CDR2 ANQGSEA. The CDR3 DNA reads TGCAGCGTTCTAGACGGGACAGATACGCAGTATTTT. It codes for CSVLDGTDTQYF.

The gene calls are TRBV19 and TRBJ2-2; weak D call: TRBD2 (6 bases). V lost 6 bases, J lost 5 bases, and 10 bases lay in between. The CDR3 has 13 residues. Germline CDR1 and CDR2: LNHDA and SQIVND (reference sequence). Here the CDR3 DNA reads TGTGCCAGTAGGCCGGGGAGGACCGGGGAGCTGTTTTTT. Its protein is CASRPGRTGELFF.

This clone showed up just a few times. The V and J genes are TRBV2 and TRBJ2-5; D perhaps matches TRBD2 (6 bases). The CDR3 totals 12 residues. The ends were cut back, 3 bases at V and 5 bases at J, with 7 bases in the middle. The V gene's germline CDR1 is SNHLY and CDR2 FYNNEI. CDR3 in amino acids: CASSDAGETQYF. CDR3 DNA: TGTGCCAGCAGTGATGCGGGGGAGACCCAGTACTTC.

The V call is TRBV14, the J call TRBJ2-1; D is possibly TRBD1 (7 bases). With 8 bases removed from V and 4 bases from J, the gap between germline ends came to 18 bases. The germline gives CDR1 SGHDN, CDR2 FVKESK. The CDR3 runs 15 residues. As DNA, the CDR3 is TGTGCCAGCCGGCAGGGGGGAGAGTGGTACAATGAGCAGTTCTTC. Its protein product is CASRQGGEWYNEQFF.

The chain joins TRBV9 to TRBJ2-6; TRBD1 matches at 7 bases. Losses at the gene ends were 2 bases for V and 3 bases for J; bases not matched to a gene: 8. CDR3 length: 17 residues. CDR1 is SGDLS, CDR2 YYNGEE, per germline. The CDR3 bases are TGTGCCAGCAGCGTTCAGCAGGGGGTTTTTGGGGCCAACGTCCTGACTTTC. As protein: CASSVQQGVFGANVLTF.

The chain recombines TRBV19 with TRBJ1-4; D uncertain. CDR1 LNHDA and CDR2 SQIVND come from the germline V gene (reference sequence). CDR3 length equals 14 residues. V was trimmed by 5 bases and J by 3 bases, leaving 10 bases between them. The CDR3 DNA reads as TGTGCCAGTAGTCCCCGACTTGCTAATGAAAAACTGTTTTTT. Translation gives CASSPRLANEKLFF. Full variable domain (rest looked up from reference TRBV19 and TRBJ1-4): DGGITQSPKYLFRKEGQNVTLSCEQNLNHDAMYWYRQDPGQGLRLIYYSQIVNDFQKGDIAEGYSVSREKKESFPLTVTSAQKNPTAFYLCASSPRLANEKLFFGSGTQLSVL.

Only a few counts were recorded for this clone. The J gene is TRBJ2-7, the V gene TRBV15, with D maybe TRBD1 (5 bases). Deletions cut 2 bases from V and 3 bases from J, with 11 bases between. The CDR3 runs to 14 residues. Germline V gene data show CDR1 as LNHNV and CDR2 as YYDKDF (reference sequence). The CDR3 DNA is TGTGCCACCAGCAGAATAGGGCAGGGCTACGAGCAGTACTTC. Translating it yields CATSRIGQGYEQYF.

This clone was detected only a few times. The rearrangement joins TRBV6-5 to TRBJ2-1; D not resolved. CDR1 MNHEY and CDR2 SVGAGI come from the germline V gene. Deletions cut 2 bases from V and 0 bases from J, with 8 bases between. The CDR3 is made up of 15 amino acids. CDR3 residues: CASSYTGDSYNEQFF. The CDR3 coding sequence is TGTGCCAGCAGTTACACTGGAGACTCCTACAATGAGCAGTTCTTC.

The rearrangement joins TRBV11-3 to TRBJ2-3; no firm D call. The CDR3 is 13 residues long. The V and J ends lost 1 base and 9 bases respectively, with 11 bases between them. Germline loops: CDR1 SGHNT, CDR2 YENEEA. The CDR3 here is CASSLVVQFTQYF. The DNA for the CDR3 is TGTGCCAGCAGCTTAGTGGTTCAGTTCACGCAGTATTTT.

This clone was observed a handful of times. J is TRBJ2-6 and V is TRBV18; TRBD2 aligns across 10 bases. Germline trimming cut 3 bases from V and 0 bases from J; bases unmatched to any gene: 5. Germline CDR1 KGHSH, CDR2 LQKENI. This CDR3 contains 18 residues. Here the CDR3 reads CASSPHGLAASGANVLTF. The CDR3 nucleotides are TGTGCCAGCTCACCGCATGGACTAGCGGCCTCTGGGGCCAACGTCCTGACTTTC.

V and J are TRBV4-3 and TRBJ1-2, with 7 bases identical to TRBD1. Losses at the gene ends were 4 bases for V and 4 bases for J; bases not matched to a gene: 9. CDR1 and CDR2 (germline): LGHNA, YSLEER. The CDR3 spans 15 residues. CDR3 residues: CASSPLDRVSYGYTF. The CDR3 coding sequence is TGCGCCAGCAGCCCCTTAGACAGGGTTTCCTATGGCTACACCTTC.

This chain connects TRBV9 to TRBJ2-3; 13 bases are shared with TRBD2. Germline V gene data show CDR1 as SGDLS and CDR2 as YYNGEE. The J segment lost 3 bases and the V segment lost 3 bases, leaving 13 bases of the junction unmatched. The CDR3 loop spans 19 amino acids. The DNA for the CDR3 is TGTGCCAGCAGCGCGTCTCACCCGGGACTAGCGGGGAGGACAGATACGCAGTATTTT. It specifies CASSASHPGLAGRTDTQYF.

The J gene is TRBJ1-4, the V gene TRBV6-1, with no clear D. Trimming removed 9 bases from V and 7 bases from J, with 6 bases in between. Germline lookup yields CDR1 MNHNS and CDR2 SASEGT. The CDR3 totals 10 residues. The CDR3, as DNA: TGTGCCAGTGTGGCTGAAAAACTGTTTTTT. It specifies CASVAEKLFF.

This clone was seen repeatedly, ten times or more. The chain joins TRBV6-6 to TRBJ2-6, with 7 bases lining up with TRBD1. The CDR3 contains 14 residues. The germline CDR1 and CDR2 sequences are MNHNY and SVGAGI (reference sequence). V shed 10 bases and J 1 base; nucleotides not matched to a gene: 4. CDR3 amino acids: CATTQGSGANVLTF. The CDR3, as DNA: TGTGCCACCACACAGGGGTCTGGGGCCAACGTCCTGACTTTC.

This sequence joins TRBV30 and TRBJ2-5, with D perhaps matching TRBD2 (6 bases). Germline CDR1 GTSNPN, CDR2 SVGIG (reference sequence). CDR3 length: 12 residues. V was cut by 5 bases and J by 1 base, with 8 bases left in between. The CDR3 DNA follows: TGTGCCTGGGCTAGCGTCCAAGAGACCCAGTACTTC. Translation: CAWASVQETQYF.

This clone was seen only a few times. This chain joins TRBV19 and TRBJ1-4; D gene uncertain. CDR3 length: 14 amino acids. Germline loops: CDR1 LNHDA, CDR2 SQIVND (reference sequence). V was pared by 3 bases and J by 4 bases, with 9 bases between. The CDR3 coding sequence is TGTGCCAGTAGTATCCAGCGGAGTAATGAAAAACTGTTTTTT. Its translation is CASSIQRSNEKLFF.

In its sample, this clone was seen many times. V gene TRBV11-2 combines with J gene TRBJ2-3; tentatively, D is TRBD1 (5 bases). Germline CDR1 reads SGHAT; CDR2 reads FQNNGV. The CDR3 extends over 15 amino acids. The V end was cut by 5 bases, the J end by 3 bases, with 15 bases between. CDR3 nucleotide sequence: TGTGCCAGCAGCCAAATTTTACAGGCAACAGATACGCAGTATTTT. This gives the protein CASSQILQATDTQYF.

This chain links TRBV5-1 with TRBJ2-5; 12 nucleotides match TRBD2. Germline V gives CDR1 SGHRS, CDR2 YFSETQ. V lost 4 bases, J lost 5 bases, and 12 bases stayed unmatched. The CDR3 totals 17 residues. CDR3 DNA: TGCGCCAGCAGCCAGGGGACTAGCGGGTATCTCCCGGAGACCCAGTACTTC. It yields the protein CASSQGTSGYLPETQYF.

The gene calls are TRBV4-3 and TRBJ2-3; 11 bases are a match to TRBD2. The CDR3 consists of 19 residues. Germline CDR1 is LGHNA and CDR2 is YSLEER. Losses at the gene ends were 5 bases for V and 0 bases for J; bases not matched to a gene: 13. The chain's CDR3 is CASSFLTSGVSSSTDTQYF. For the CDR3, the DNA is TGCGCCAGCAGCTTCCTGACTAGCGGGGTCAGCTCTAGCACAGATACGCAGTATTTT.